This T cell receptor (beta chain) was sequenced for a study of T cells in Graves' hyperthyroidism and ophthalmopathy. Researchers took RNA transcripts and amplified the TCR beta CDR3 regions from them. First-round RT-PCR targeting the TCR CDR3 was performed with the HTBI primer set. TCRdb processed the multiplex PCR reads anew with MiXCR; each CDR3 protein has one entry. The sample gives hundreds of thousands of distinct CDR3 sequences, 20% of which show up once; roughly 47% is in the top ten. This CDR3 is 15 amino acids long. Germline V lookup: CDR1 SGHDN, CDR2 FVKESK. With V trimmed by 4 bases and J by 4 bases, 4 bases remained unmatched. Diagnosing involved the use of clinical symptoms, serum thyroxine and TRAb, thyroid ultrasound and orbital computed tomography. This sample holds PBMCs from approximately 10 ml fresh peripheral blood.

The sequence derives from a man in his forties with Graves' ophthalmopathy. The chain links TRBV14 to TRBJ2-7; 13 bases are a match to TRBD2. The material sequenced was blood. The CDR3: CASSPSGLAGYEQYF. CDR3 nucleotide sequence: TGTGCCAGCAGCCCGTCGGGACTAGCGGGATACGAGCAGTACTTC.